The next 10 T cell receptor beta chains were all read from a single sample in a study of Ad26.COV2.S vaccination and SARS-CoV-2 variants. Clones were sequenced by immunoSEQ multiplex PCR, and TCRdb holds only the in-frame ones, with some missing. This sample has some 400,000 clones; around nine tenths occur once, and the top ten carry approximately 1.9%. The treatment here: roughly 18 received Ad26.COV2.S at low or high dose, single or two shots; several received placebo; per-sample allocation not given. Sampling was performed 63 days after the first vaccine or placebo injection. Sequenced material: peripheral blood, taken in a trial of Ad26.COV2.S vaccine versus placebo. The receptor set was obtained from a person between 18 and 65 years old who received the Ad26.COV2.S COVID-19 vaccine or a placebo.

This clone was counted only a few times. The rearrangement links TRBV7-2 to TRBJ1-2; D may be TRBD1 (5 bases). Trimming stripped 4 bases from V and 4 bases from J, with 13 bases between. Germline V gene sequence: CDR1 SGHTA, CDR2 FQGNSA. This CDR3 is 14 amino acids long. The CDR3 DNA reads TGTGCCAGCAGCTCTTCAGGCGGGACCTATGGCTACACCTTC. Protein: CASSSSGGTYGYTF. Drawing the rest from reference TRBV7-2 and TRBJ1-2, the complete variable domain is GAGVSQSPSNKVTEKGKDVELRCDPISGHTALYWYRQSLGQGLEFLIYFQGNSAPDKSGLPSDRFSAERTGGSVSTLTIQRTQQEDSAVYLCASSSSGGTYGYTFGSGTRLTVV.

The chain is built from TRBV6-5 and TRBJ2-1, with 11 positions matching TRBD2. CDR3 size: 15 residues. CDR1 is MNHEY, CDR2 SVGAGI, per germline. The junction had 10 bases not matched to a gene; V was cut back by 6 bases and J by 9 bases. The CDR3 loop reads CASRSGTSGRGEQFF. CDR3 in DNA: TGTGCCAGCAGGTCCGGGACTAGCGGAAGGGGTGAGCAGTTCTTC.

This rearrangement joins TRBV24-1 to TRBJ2-7; 7 nucleotides line up with TRBD2. The trim removed 7 bases at V and 2 bases at J, leaving 10 bases unmatched. The CDR3 is made up of 15 amino acids. Germline-derived CDR1 and CDR2 are KGHDR and SFDVKD. The CDR3 DNA follows: TGTGCCACCAGGTTCCTTAGCGGGCCAACCTACGAGCAGTACTTC. Amino acids: CATRFLSGPTYEQYF.

The V call is TRBV10-1, the J call TRBJ1-5; 7 nucleotides line up with TRBD1. CDR1 and CDR2 from the germline V gene are WNHNN and SYGVQD (reference sequence). CDR3 length equals 17 residues. Trimming cost V 4 bases and J 0 bases; bases outside gene matches: 9. The CDR3 loop is CASSVHRGIYSNQPQHF. CDR3 DNA: TGCGCCAGCAGTGTGCACAGGGGAATCTATAGCAATCAGCCCCAGCATTTT.

This chain links TRBV25-1 with TRBJ1-1, with D perhaps matching TRBD1 (5 bases). This CDR3 is 13 amino acids long. V lost 6 bases and J 1 base, leaving 9 bases between the germline ends. Germline assignment: CDR1 MGHDK and CDR2 SYGVNS. CDR3 DNA sequence: TGTGCCAGCAGCCTAGGACAGAACACTGAAGCTTTCTTT. Translation: CASSLGQNTEAFF.

Only a few counts were recorded for this clone. This chain uses TRBV5-1 with TRBJ1-5; D might be TRBD1 (5 bases). CDR1 SGHRS and CDR2 YFSETQ come from the germline V gene. V lost 0 bases and J 2 bases, leaving 12 bases between the germline ends. The CDR3 consists of 16 residues. The CDR3 DNA reads TGCGCCAGCAGCTTGGATGGGGCGCGGGGCAATCAGCCCCAGCATTTT. Translation gives CASSLDGARGNQPQHF.

This chain joins TRBV2 and TRBJ1-6; TRBD1 is a possible D gene (5 bases). This CDR3 region has 15 residues. CDR1 and CDR2 from the germline V gene are SNHLY and FYNNEI. The germline V and J ends were trimmed by 6 bases and 9 bases, with 18 bases remaining between them. The chain's CDR3 is CASRGEAGVGSPLHF. CDR3 coding DNA: TGTGCCAGCAGGGGGGAGGCCGGCGTGGGTTCACCCCTCCACTTT.

This chain connects TRBV7-7 to TRBJ2-1; 9 bases map to TRBD2. The CDR3 contains 13 residues. Germline assignment: CDR1 SSHAT and CDR2 FNYEAQ (reference sequence). The CDR3 reads CASSASGMDEQFF. As DNA, the CDR3 is TGTGCTAGCTCGGCTAGCGGGATGGATGAGCAGTTCTTC.

This sequence joins TRBV28 and TRBJ2-1; the match to TRBD2 covers 10 bases. Germline V CDR1 and CDR2: MDHEN, SYDVKM. The CDR3 is 15 residues long. V lost 5 bases, J lost 0 bases, and 1 base stayed unmatched. The CDR3 nucleotides read TGTGCCAGCAGTCTAGCGGGAGCCTCCTACAATGAGCAGTTCTTC. Amino acids: CASSLAGASYNEQFF. The variable domain in full, with the rest retrieved from reference TRBV28 and TRBJ2-1, is DVKVTQSSRYLVKRTGEKVFLECVQDMDHENMFWYRQDPGLGLRLIYFSYDVKMKEKGDIPEGYSVSREKKERFSLILESASTNQTSMYLCASSLAGASYNEQFFGPGTRLTVL.

This rearrangement joins TRBV6-2 or TRBV6-3 to TRBJ1-5; the D is unclear. The germline gives CDR1 MNHEY, CDR2 SVGEGT. This CDR3 is built from 16 residues. Trimming took 2 bases from V and 1 from J, leaving 12 bases between them. The CDR3 DNA reads as TGTGCCAGCAGTTACGAGGAAGGGAGAAGCAATCAGCCCCAGCATTTT. This gives the protein CASSYEEGRSNQPQHF.